These 22 T cell receptor beta chains came from one sample sequenced in a study of blood T cell repertoires in COVID-19 (dated by TCRdb to between 2020 and 2021). The library relied on the immunoSEQ multiplex PCR assay. Entries here come from immuneACCESS through TCRdb and include only in-frame sequences with V and J called. Some clones fail to appear in such tables; in the studies checked, an unresolved V gene covers under half of the shortfall, and the cause of the remainder is unknown. The sample contains 190,000 or so clones, about nine tenths of them found a single time. Of the sample, 4% to 5% is held by the ten largest clones. The sample was peripheral blood. The receptors were sampled from a woman younger than 45 with acute or convalescent COVID-19.

The CDR3 DNA follows: TGTGCCAGCATCGTTGAGGGAGGCAATCAGCCCCAGCATTTT. It is translated as CASIVEGGNQPQHF. V usage is TRBV28 and J usage is TRBJ1-5; no definite D call. The CDR3 is 14 residues long. Deletions cut 7 bases from V and 2 bases from J, with 12 bases between. Looked up from germline, CDR1 is MDHEN and CDR2 is SYDVKM.

The chain is built from TRBV3-1 (or the pseudogene TRBV3-2) and TRBJ2-2; D is possibly TRBD1 (5 bases). Trimming shortened V by 8 bases and J by 6 bases, and 16 bases separated the two germline ends. The CDR3 length is 14 residues. The V gene's germline CDR1 is LGHDT and CDR2 YNNKEL (reference sequence). For the CDR3, the DNA is TGTGCCAGCTCTAAACAGGCAGAACCCGGGGAGCTGTTTTTT. Encoded protein: CASSKQAEPGELFF.

The chain combines TRBV2 with TRBJ2-3; D is undetermined. The germline V gene has CDR1 SNHLY and CDR2 FYNNEI. This CDR3 has 11 residues. CDR3 protein: CVKQRSDTQYF. The CDR3, as DNA: TGTGTGAAGCAAAGGAGTGATACGCAGTATTTT.

This clone has a single count. The chain has TRBV19 and TRBJ1-1; weak D call: TRBD1 (5 bases). Germline V gene sequence: CDR1 LNHDA, CDR2 SQIVND (reference sequence). This CDR3 comprises 13 residues. Trimming took off 10 bases at V and 1 base at J, with 13 bases between the two ends. CDR3: CATTLTANTEAFF. DNA for the CDR3: TGTGCCACCACCCTGACAGCGAACACTGAAGCTTTCTTT. Looking up the rest from reference TRBV19 and TRBJ1-1 gives the full variable domain: DGGITQSPKYLFRKEGQNVTLSCEQNLNHDAMYWYRQDPGQGLRLIYYSQIVNDFQKGDIAEGYSVSREKKESFPLTVTSAQKNPTAFYLCATTLTANTEAFFGQGTRLTVV.

The chain recombines TRBV5-1 with TRBJ1-3; 8 bases map to TRBD1. CDR1 is SGHRS, CDR2 YFSETQ, per germline. The CDR3 spans 14 residues. V trimming: 4 bases; J trimming: 4 bases; junction bases outside the gene matches: 4. The CDR3 DNA reads as TGCGCCAGCAGCGACGACAGGGGAGGAAACACCATATATTTT. This translates into CASSDDRGGNTIYF.

The rearrangement uses TRBV28 and TRBJ1-2; 8 positions agree with TRBD1. The CDR3 runs to 16 residues. The germline gives CDR1 MDHEN, CDR2 SYDVKM. The trim removed 5 bases at V and 5 bases at J, leaving 13 bases unmatched. CDR3 loop: CASSPPPGQAYYGYTF. In DNA, the CDR3 is TGTGCCAGCAGTCCCCCCCCGGGACAGGCCTATTATGGCTACACCTTC.

On this clone: The sample has other DNA sequences that encode this CDR3 too. V gene TRBV5-1 combines with J gene TRBJ2-7, with TRBD1 identical over 8 bases. The V and J ends lost 3 bases and 4 bases, in that order; junction bases with no gene match: 6. CDR1 SGHRS and CDR2 YFSETQ come from the germline V gene. CDR3 length: 14 residues. CDR3: CASSWGTGSYEQYF. The CDR3 DNA is TGCGCCAGCAGCTGGGGGACAGGTTCGTACGAGCAGTACTTC. Complete variable domain (other parts from reference TRBV5-1 and TRBJ2-7): KAGVTQTPRYLIKTRGQQVTLSCSPISGHRSVSWYQQTPGQGLQFLFEYFSETQRNKGNFPGRFSGRQFSNSRSEMNVSTLELGDSALYLCASSWGTGSYEQYFGPGTRLTVT.

This clone was seen a single time. CDR3 nucleotides: TGTGCCAGCAGCCCAGGACTAGCCGGGGAGCTGTTTTTT. Translated: CASSPGLAGELFF. The J gene is TRBJ2-2, the V gene TRBV5-5; 7 bases are a match to TRBD2. J gave up 6 bases and V 4 bases, and 3 bases lay outside the gene matches. The germline CDR1 and CDR2 sequences are SGHKS and YYEKEE (reference sequence). The CDR3 has 13 residues.

This chain connects TRBV4-1 to TRBJ2-2; 8 bases map to TRBD2. The V gene's germline CDR1 is MGHRA and CDR2 YSYEKL. This CDR3 spans 15 amino acids. V lost 5 bases, J lost 7 bases, and 9 bases stayed unmatched. CDR3 protein: CASSKSGGAGGELFF. Here the CDR3 DNA reads TGCGCCAGCAGCAAAAGCGGGGGCGCGGGCGGGGAGCTGTTTTTT.

The chain recombines TRBV5-5 with TRBJ2-7, with a weak D call TRBD1 (6 bases). The CDR3 contains 14 residues. Per germline, CDR1 SGHKS and CDR2 YYEKEE (reference sequence). V shed 7 bases and J shed 6 bases, with 20 bases lying between them. This chain's CDR3 is CASGHYRDRREQYF. For the CDR3, the DNA is TGTGCCAGCGGCCATTACCGCGACAGGCGCGAGCAGTACTTC.

This CDR3 reads CASSFQIPGNTIYF. The CDR3 DNA is TGTGCCAGCAGTTTCCAGATCCCTGGAAACACCATATATTTT. The chain combines TRBV27 with TRBJ1-3; D is unclear. Germline V gene lookup returns CDR1 MNHEY and CDR2 SMNVEV (reference sequence). The CDR3 totals 14 residues. V shed 3 bases and J shed 2 bases, with 8 bases lying between them.

J is TRBJ1-2 and V is TRBV2; no firm D call. Germline CDR1 SNHLY, CDR2 FYNNEI. The CDR3 runs to 12 residues. V gave up 3 bases and J gave up 4 bases, with 6 bases separating them. The CDR3 bases are TGTGCCAGCAGTGAGGGGAGCTATGGCTACACCTTC. This codes for CASSEGSYGYTF.

This clone was seen only a few times. The chain carries TRBV3-1 (or the pseudogene TRBV3-2) and TRBJ2-3; 9 positions agree with TRBD1. V lost 4 bases to trimming and J lost 3 bases; unmatched junction nucleotides: 5. The germline gives CDR1 LGHDT, CDR2 YNNKEL (reference sequence). This CDR3 comprises 15 residues. The CDR3 sequence: CASSPWTGDTDTQYF. The CDR3 DNA sequence: TGTGCCAGCAGCCCGTGGACAGGGGATACAGATACGCAGTATTTT.

This clone came up a few times. The chain links TRBV9 to TRBJ2-1; possible D gene TRBD2, 6 bases. V was cut by 4 bases and J by 2 bases, with 13 bases left in between. The germline CDR1 and CDR2 sequences are SGDLS and YYNGEE. The CDR3 consists of 15 residues. The CDR3 reads CASSHRDLPYNEQFF. The CDR3 bases are TGTGCCAGCAGCCACCGGGACTTACCCTACAATGAGCAGTTCTTC.

The chain recombines TRBV10-3 with TRBJ2-2; TRBD1 aligns across 7 bases. This CDR3 region has 12 residues. J lost 5 bases, V lost 7 bases, and 1 base had no gene match. Germline assignment: CDR1 ENHRY and CDR2 SYGVKD. The CDR3 loop reads CAIKGATGELFF. CDR3 bases: TGTGCCATCAAGGGGGCTACCGGGGAGCTGTTTTTT.

As concerns this clone: This sample also contains other DNA sequences that code for the same CDR3. This rearrangement joins TRBV28 to TRBJ1-3; no definite D call. The CDR3 spans 12 residues. The germline V gene encodes CDR1 MDHEN and CDR2 SYDVKM. The V and J ends lost 5 bases and 1 base respectively, with 3 bases between them. The CDR3 loop reads CASSQSGNTIYF. CDR3 DNA sequence: TGTGCCAGCAGTCAATCTGGAAACACCATATATTTT. Using reference TRBV28 and TRBJ1-3 for the parts outside the CDR3, the full variable domain is DVKVTQSSRYLVKRTGEKVFLECVQDMDHENMFWYRQDPGLGLRLIYFSYDVKMKEKGDIPEGYSVSREKKERFSLILESASTNQTSMYLCASSQSGNTIYFGEGSWLTVV.

V is TRBV6-6 and J is TRBJ1-1; D uncertain. The germline gives CDR1 MNHNY, CDR2 SVGAGI (reference sequence). The V gene lost 4 bases and the J gene lost 11 bases, with 17 bases spanning the gap. The CDR3 is made up of 13 amino acids. DNA for the CDR3: TGTGCCAGCAGTTCCCACGCCACTGGGAGGGCTTTCTTT. Amino acids: CASSSHATGRAFF.

The V call is TRBV28, the J call TRBJ2-7, with 8 bases matching TRBD2. V was clipped by 5 bases and J by 6 bases; unmatched bases: 18. Germline CDR1 reads MDHEN; CDR2 reads SYDVKM. CDR3 length: 17 amino acids. The CDR3 loop reads CASSEPPAAGDWGEQYF. CDR3 bases: TGTGCCAGCAGTGAACCCCCCGCAGCGGGAGATTGGGGCGAGCAGTACTTC.

The chain uses TRBV18 and TRBJ2-5; 12 bases are a match to TRBD2. Per the germline V gene, CDR1 is KGHSH and CDR2 is LQKENI. CDR3 size: 16 residues. Trimming at V came to 1 base and at J to 4 bases, leaving 4 bases not matched to a gene. The chain's CDR3 is CASSPRLLAGGETQYF. The CDR3 DNA follows: TGTGCCAGCTCACCACGCCTACTAGCGGGAGGAGAGACCCAGTACTTC.

This rearrangement joins TRBV20-1 to TRBJ2-7; TRBD2 aligns across 12 bases. The CDR3 covers 15 residues. V dropped 3 bases and J dropped 1; count of bases not matched to a gene: 4. In germline, CDR1 is DFQATT, CDR2 SNEGSKA (reference sequence). The CDR3 DNA follows: TGCAGTGCTAGTCTAGCGGGAGGGCCATCCTACGAGCAGTACTTC. It yields the protein CSASLAGGPSYEQYF.

This clone was detected only a few times. V is TRBV2 and J is TRBJ2-2; possibly TRBD2 for D (6 bases). The CDR3 runs to 15 residues. Germline V gene lookup returns CDR1 SNHLY and CDR2 FYNNEI. Trimming shortened V by 9 bases and J by 2 bases, and 16 bases separated the two germline ends. The CDR3 region is CASTTMGGNTGELFF. In DNA form, the CDR3 reads TGTGCCAGTACGACAATGGGGGGAAACACCGGGGAGCTGTTTTTT.

The J gene is TRBJ1-2, the V gene TRBV5-1; TRBD1 is a possible D gene (6 bases). This CDR3 spans 13 amino acids. Germline V gene lookup returns CDR1 SGHRS and CDR2 YFSETQ. V lost 0 bases to trimming and J lost 5 bases, with 8 bases between them. The chain's CDR3 is CASSLGTEYGYTF. As DNA, the CDR3 is TGCGCCAGCAGCTTGGGGACAGAATATGGCTACACCTTC.